The 22 T cell receptor beta chains given below trace back to one sample, sequenced in a study of T-cell memory formation after mild COVID-19. TCRdb recomputed calls from the 5' RACE reads with MiXCR, one row per CDR3 protein. The sample yields about 170,000 distinct CDR3 sequences, 13% seen once. Specimen: PBMCs or a T cell subset sorted from them (not recorded which). Source of these receptors: a young man who had mild COVID-19 (a few samples of this study predate the infection). Cell type and time point are not known.

This clonotype was picked up many times. The chain has TRBV29-1 and TRBJ1-1, with D perhaps matching TRBD1 (5 bases). Trimming took 0 bases from V and 3 from J, leaving 14 bases between them. This CDR3 comprises 15 residues. Per the germline V gene, CDR1 is SQVTM and CDR2 is ANQGSEA. In DNA form, the CDR3 reads TGCAGCGTTGAAGATCCCCAGGGAATGGACACTGAAGCTTTCTTT. Translating it yields CSVEDPQGMDTEAFF. Variable domain in full (rest from reference TRBV29-1 and TRBJ1-1): SAVISQKPSRDICQRGTSLTIQCQVDSQVTMMFWYRQQPGQSLTLIATANQGSEATYESGFVIDKFPISRPNLTFSTLTVSNMSPEDSSIYLCSVEDPQGMDTEAFFGQGTRLTVV.

The chain has TRBV5-6 and TRBJ2-3; TRBD1 aligns across 7 bases. The CDR3 consists of 16 residues. Germline V CDR1 and CDR2: SGHDT, YYEEEE. Losses at the gene ends were 9 bases for V and 6 bases for J; bases not matched to a gene: 19. The CDR3 nucleotides read TGTGCCACGTCCGAAAAGGGGGCGACCAAATCGGATACGCAGTATTTT. Protein product: CATSEKGATKSDTQYF.

This clonotype occurred a few times. This chain connects TRBV7-3 to TRBJ1-6, with 7 bases identical to TRBD1. Germline trimming cut 0 bases from V and 7 bases from J; bases unmatched to any gene: 3. The CDR3 spans 15 residues. CDR1 and CDR2 (germline): SGHTA, FQGTGA. CDR3 in amino acids: CASSLTGGQNSPLHF. CDR3 nucleotide sequence: TGTGCCAGCAGCTTAACAGGGGGACAGAATTCACCCCTCCACTTT.

The rearrangement links TRBV5-6 to TRBJ2-7; D gene unclear. V lost 3 bases and J 0 bases, leaving 7 bases between the germline ends. CDR3 size: 13 residues. From germline, CDR1 is SGHDT and CDR2 YYEEEE. The CDR3 spells CASSSASSYEQYV. In nucleotides, the CDR3 is TGTGCCAGCAGCTCCGCGAGCTCCTACGAGCAGTACGTC.

This clonotype was observed at least ten times. The chain couples TRBV7-3 to TRBJ2-7; 9 positions match TRBD1. The trim removed 5 bases at V and 6 bases at J, leaving 2 bases unmatched. Germline CDR1 is SGHTA and CDR2 is FQGTGA. The CDR3 length is 12 residues. CDR3 in amino acids: CASSLDRGEQYV. The CDR3 bases are TGTGCCAGCAGCCTGGACAGGGGCGAGCAGTACGTC.

This clonotype was detected ten times or more. The V gene is TRBV5-1, the J gene TRBJ1-4, with D possibly TRBD1 on 5 matching bases. This CDR3 region has 15 residues. Trimming removed 5 bases at V and 6 bases at J, with 17 bases between. Germline V gene sequence: CDR1 SGHRS, CDR2 YFSETQ. The CDR3 DNA is TGCGCCAGCAGAGATACCGGGACGGAAGATGAAAAACTGTTTTTT. Protein: CASRDTGTEDEKLFF.

The table lists this clonotype with a few counts. V is TRBV3-1 and J is TRBJ2-5; 9 bases line up with TRBD2. The CDR3 extends over 14 amino acids. Germline-derived CDR1 and CDR2 are LGHDT and YNNKEL (reference sequence). Unmatched junction bases numbered 7, after V lost 6 bases and J lost 5 bases. Here the CDR3 DNA reads TGTGCCAGCAGGCGGACTAGCGAAGTGGAGACCCAGTACTTC. It translates to CASRRTSEVETQYF.

This clonotype has just a few counts. J is TRBJ2-5 and V is TRBV4-2, with D tentatively TRBD2 (5 bases). Germline lookup yields CDR1 LGHNA and CDR2 YNFKEQ. The V and J ends lost 3 bases and 3 bases respectively, with 14 bases between them. The CDR3 runs 15 residues. The CDR3 bases are TGTGCCAGCAGCCAGGAGCGGACGGTTAAAGAGACCCAGTACTTC. Amino acids: CASSQERTVKETQYF.

There are a few counts of this clonotype. CDR3 in amino acids: CASSPDRDNSPLHF. As DNA, the CDR3 is TGCGCCAGCAGCCCTGACAGGGACAATTCACCCCTCCACTTT. The rearrangement joins TRBV23-1 to TRBJ1-6; 7 bases fit TRBD1. TRBV23-1 is placed among ORFs of uncertain function. The trim removed 6 bases at V and 7 bases at J, leaving 6 bases unmatched. This CDR3 is 14 amino acids long.

The chain couples TRBV20-1 to TRBJ2-1, with 9 bases matching TRBD2. J lost 7 bases, V lost 6 bases, and 7 bases had no gene match. This CDR3 has 13 residues. In germline, CDR1 is DFQATT, CDR2 SNEGSKA (reference sequence). The CDR3 DNA is TGCAGTGCGCCGACTAGCGGACATAATGAGCAGTTCTTC. It is translated as CSAPTSGHNEQFF.

The rearrangement links TRBV6-6 to TRBJ2-2, with D perhaps being TRBD1 or TRBD2 (6 bases each). The CDR3 runs 15 residues. The germline V gene encodes CDR1 MNHNY and CDR2 SVGAGI (reference sequence). V was shortened by 2 bases and J by 2 bases, with 9 bases between the two germline ends. This CDR3 is CASSYRGDNTGELFF. CDR3 nucleotides: TGTGCCAGCAGTTACAGGGGGGATAACACCGGGGAGCTGTTTTTT.

V gene TRBV28 combines with J gene TRBJ2-5; D may correspond to TRBD1 or TRBD2 (6 bases each). V dropped 8 bases and J dropped 3 bases, with 16 bases sitting between them. This CDR3 has 14 residues. In germline, CDR1 is MDHEN, CDR2 SYDVKM. The CDR3 is CASQEGGEKETQYF. The CDR3 DNA reads TGTGCCAGCCAGGAGGGGGGCGAAAAAGAGACCCAGTACTTC.

This clonotype showed up just a few times. V is TRBV5-1 and J is TRBJ2-6; TRBD2 matches 7 bases. V trimming: 0 bases; J trimming: 2 bases; junction bases outside the gene matches: 5. The CDR3 sequence is 17 residues long. Germline V gene sequence: CDR1 SGHRS, CDR2 YFSETQ. The CDR3 DNA sequence: TGCGCCAGCAGCTTGGGAGCCGCGGGGGCTGGGGCCAACGTCCTGACTTTC. Encoded protein: CASSLGAAGAGANVLTF.

This sequence joins TRBV5-1 and TRBJ2-5, with D unclear. CDR1 and CDR2 from the germline V gene are SGHRS and YFSETQ. Trimming stripped 0 bases from V and 7 bases from J, with 7 bases between. The CDR3 runs to 12 residues. CDR3 amino acids: CASSLVLGTQYF. The CDR3 DNA follows: TGCGCCAGCAGCTTGGTGTTAGGGACCCAGTACTTC.

V usage is TRBV6-5 and J usage is TRBJ1-1; D is perhaps TRBD1 (6 bases). The CDR3 has 15 amino acids. V was shortened by 1 base and J by 5 bases, with 14 bases between the two germline ends. Germline V CDR1 and CDR2: MNHEY, SVGAGI. CDR3 region: CASSYYSRGGTEAFF. CDR3 sequence (DNA): TGTGCCAGCAGTTACTACTCCAGGGGCGGTACTGAAGCTTTCTTT.

This clonotype was observed many times. V is TRBV4-3 and J is TRBJ2-2; tentatively, D is TRBD1 (5 bases). This CDR3 spans 18 amino acids. Germline lookup yields CDR1 LGHNA and CDR2 YSLEER. Trimming took off 0 bases at V and 1 base at J, with 15 bases between the two ends. The CDR3 coding sequence is TGCGCCAGCAGCCAAGAAGTGGCCCGGACACTGAACACCGGGGAGCTGTTTTTT. Translated: CASSQEVARTLNTGELFF.

The chain is built from TRBV7-9 and TRBJ1-2; unclear D gene. This CDR3 has 13 amino acids. Germline values: CDR1 SEHNR, CDR2 FQNEAQ (reference sequence). Trimming shortened V by 10 bases and J by 4 bases, and 16 bases separated the two germline ends. CDR3 amino acids: CATGIASGYGYTF. The CDR3, as DNA: TGTGCCACCGGTATCGCTTCGGGCTATGGCTACACCTTC. The full variable domain, its missing parts supplied by reference TRBV7-9 and TRBJ1-2, is DTGVSQNPRHKITKRGQNVTFRCDPISEHNRLYWYRQTLGQGPEFLTYFQNEAQLEKSRLLSDRFSAERPKGSFSTLEIQRTEQGDSAMYLCATGIASGYGYTFGSGTRLTVV.

This clonotype was counted only a few times. CDR3 bases: TGCGCCAGCAGCTTGGGTGCGGGTGAGCAGTTCTTC. Amino acids: CASSLGAGEQFF. The chain couples TRBV5-1 to TRBJ2-1, with D perhaps TRBD2 (5 bases). The germline V gene has CDR1 SGHRS and CDR2 YFSETQ. This CDR3 has 12 amino acids. The V and J ends lost 0 bases and 9 bases respectively, with 7 bases between them. The whole variable domain, filled in from reference TRBV5-1 and TRBJ2-1, reads KAGVTQTPRYLIKTRGQQVTLSCSPISGHRSVSWYQQTPGQGLQFLFEYFSETQRNKGNFPGRFSGRQFSNSRSEMNVSTLELGDSALYLCASSLGAGEQFFGPGTRLTVL.

This chain connects TRBV12-3 or TRBV12-4 to TRBJ1-5; the D is unclear. The V end lost 6 bases, the J end lost 5 bases, and 14 bases lay between the germline ends. The CDR3 covers 14 residues. The CDR3 loop is CASSFSESDQPQHF. CDR3 DNA: TGTGCCAGCAGCTTCTCGGAGTCCGATCAGCCCCAGCATTTT.

This clonotype was found a few times. The J gene is TRBJ1-5, the V gene TRBV12-3 or TRBV12-4, with 10 bases aligning to TRBD1. This CDR3 has 16 residues. The ends lost 3 bases at V and 4 bases at J; junction bases unmatched: 6. This CDR3 is CASSFRTGGWNQPQHF. CDR3 coding DNA: TGTGCCAGCAGTTTCAGGACAGGGGGGTGGAATCAGCCCCAGCATTTT.

In its sample, this clonotype was seen a few times. The chain combines TRBV7-6 with TRBJ2-5; 9 bases are a match to TRBD1. J gave up 4 bases and V 5 bases, and 8 bases lay outside the gene matches. Germline assignment: CDR1 SGHVS and CDR2 FNYEAQ. The CDR3 contains 15 residues. The CDR3 protein is CASSVDRGVRETQYF. CDR3 DNA: TGTGCCAGCAGCGTGGACAGGGGAGTGAGAGAGACCCAGTACTTC.

The chain combines TRBV5-1 with TRBJ1-4; D unresolved. Trimming took 4 bases from V and 1 from J, leaving 11 bases between them. The V gene's germline CDR1 is SGHRS and CDR2 YFSETQ. This CDR3 contains 15 residues. This CDR3 is CASSPPERTNEKLFF. In nucleotides, the CDR3 is TGCGCCAGCAGCCCTCCCGAGAGAACTAATGAAAAACTGTTTTTT.